Sequencing of this TCR beta chain was carried out in a study of cytomegalovirus exposure and HLA in healthy donors. PCR was performed using 60 Vbeta and 13 Jbeta primers. Profiled with immunoSEQ multiplex PCR; TCRdb holds only in-frame clones, not every one. The table has 35,000 to 45,000 clones, about three quarters seen once. Whole-study results and caveats: It was confirmed in vitro that a few of the CMV-associated chains were specific for CMV antigens. Within an earlier analysis, most TCR beta V segments proved productive either about 90% or about 30% of the time.

Note on this clone: Its target is not known.

The clonotype originates from a woman aged 25 to 39 in good health and CMV-seronegative. Specimen: PBMCs.

The chain's CDR3 is CASSSPRELHEQYF. DNA for the CDR3: TGTGCCAGCAGTTCTCCTCGGGAATTACACGAGCAGTACTTC. This chain links TRBV6-5 with TRBJ2-7, with a possible D match to TRBD2 (5 bases). Deletions cut 4 bases from V and 5 bases from J, with 15 bases between. Germline lookup yields CDR1 MNHEY and CDR2 SVGAGI. There are 14 residues in the CDR3.